Listed below are T cell receptor beta chains from one sample, sequenced in a study of blood T cell repertoires in COVID-19. TCRdb's copy holds only in-frame clones and misses some; the assay was immunoSEQ multiplex PCR. The sample lists about 46,000 clones, roughly nine tenths occurring once. What was sequenced was peripheral blood. The receptors stem from a man between 70 and 80 years old with active COVID-19. The CDR3 runs from the conserved cysteine through the conserved F or W. Fields, in order: V gene, D gene, clone size, J gene, CDR3 protein, CDR3 DNA. The D gene is left open where the match is weak. For some rows the clone size is stated as once, few or many, or as a class when expanded; others skip it.

V: TRBV11-2; D: NA; size: NA; J: TRBJ2-7; CDR3: CASSLDIGGYYEQYF; DNA: TGTGCCAGCAGCTTAGATATTGGAGGCTACTACGAGCAGTACTTC
V: TRBV7-2; D: NA; size: NA; J: TRBJ1-5; CDR3: CASSLGRNQPQHF; DNA: TGTGCCAGCAGCTTGGGCAGAAATCAGCCCCAGCATTTT
V: TRBV28; D: NA; size: NA; J: TRBJ2-7; CDR3: CASSPGGSLTYEQYF; DNA: TGTGCCAGCAGTCCCGGGGGTTCCCTCACCTACGAGCAGTACTTC
V: TRBV4-1; D: TRBD2; size: NA; J: TRBJ2-3; CDR3: CASSPLGLAGAGTQYF; DNA: TGCGCCAGCAGCCCCCTAGGCCTAGCGGGGGCAGGTACGCAGTATTTT
V: TRBV12-3/TRBV12-4; D: TRBD1; size: NA; J: TRBJ2-7; CDR3: CASSPGQGYEQYF; DNA: TGTGCCAGCAGCCCGGGACAGGGGTACGAGCAGTACTTC
V: TRBV5-5; D: TRBD1; size: NA; J: TRBJ2-3; CDR3: CASSLFGTGGGGDTQYF; DNA: TGTGCCAGCAGCTTGTTCGGGACAGGGGGCGGAGGAGATACGCAGTATTTT
V: TRBV18; D: TRBD2; size: NA; J: TRBJ2-7; CDR3: CASSPGAGESYEQYF; DNA: TGTGCCAGCTCACCAGGGGCGGGGGAGTCGTACGAGCAGTACTTC
V: TRBV5-4; D: TRBD1; size: NA; J: TRBJ2-7; CDR3: CASSPRPQGGSSYEQYF; DNA: TGTGCCAGCAGCCCCCGTCCCCAAGGGGGCAGCTCCTACGAGCAGTACTTC
V: TRBV7-6; D: NA; size: NA; J: TRBJ1-1; CDR3: CASSPTTGNTEAFF; DNA: TGTGCCAGCAGCCCAACGACAGGGAACACTGAAGCTTTCTTT
V: TRBV4-1; D: NA; size: NA; J: TRBJ2-1; CDR3: CASSQAGLATGVFNEQFF; DNA: TGCGCCAGCAGCCAAGCTGGACTTGCTACGGGGGTATTCAATGAGCAGTTCTTC
V: TRBV2; D: TRBD1; size: NA; J: TRBJ1-2; CDR3: CASNTDRAPNYGYTF; DNA: TGTGCCAGCAATACAGACAGGGCGCCCAACTATGGCTACACCTTC
V: TRBV5-8; D: NA; size: NA; J: TRBJ2-1; CDR3: CASRSRGSHNEQFF; DNA: TGTGCCAGCAGGTCCAGGGGATCCCACAATGAGCAGTTCTTC
V: TRBV28; D: TRBD2; size: NA; J: TRBJ2-2; CDR3: CASSWTSSGELFF; DNA: TGTGCCAGCTCTTGGACTAGCTCCGGGGAGCTGTTTTTT
V: TRBV2; D: TRBD1; size: once; J: TRBJ1-2; CDR3: CASRETGQGAVGYTF; DNA: TGTGCCAGCAGAGAGACGGGACAGGGGGCGGTTGGCTACACCTTC
V: TRBV18; D: NA; size: NA; J: TRBJ2-6; CDR3: CASSPYQGQTISGANVLTF; DNA: TGTGCCAGCTCACCATATCAGGGGCAAACCATCTCTGGGGCCAACGTCCTGACTTTC
V: TRBV5-1; D: TRBD2; size: once; J: TRBJ2-3; CDR3: CASSLINSGTDTQYF; DNA: TGCGCCAGCAGCTTGATCAATAGCGGGACAGATACGCAGTATTTT
V: TRBV30; D: NA; size: NA; J: TRBJ2-1; CDR3: CAWSAYSGTYNEQFF; DNA: TGTGCCTGGAGCGCCTATAGCGGTACCTACAATGAGCAGTTCTTC
V: TRBV18; D: NA; size: NA; J: TRBJ1-2; CDR3: CASSPRHSTNYGYTF; DNA: TGTGCCAGCTCACCACGCCACAGCACTAACTATGGCTACACCTTC
V: TRBV15; D: TRBD2; size: NA; J: TRBJ2-1; CDR3: CATNALAGEGNEQFF; DNA: TGTGCCACCAACGCACTAGCGGGAGAGGGCAATGAGCAGTTCTTC
V: TRBV6-2/TRBV6-3; D: NA; size: NA; J: TRBJ2-5; CDR3: CASSYFGLNQETQYF; DNA: TGTGCCAGCAGTTACTTTGGACTAAACCAAGAGACCCAGTACTTC
V: TRBV4-2; D: NA; size: few; J: TRBJ1-1; CDR3: CASSQAWGGATEAFF; DNA: TGTGCCAGCAGCCAAGCATGGGGAGGTGCCACTGAAGCTTTCTTT
V: TRBV25-1; D: NA; size: NA; J: TRBJ2-1; CDR3: CATSGTAYNEQFF; DNA: TGTGCCACAAGCGGTACTGCCTACAATGAGCAGTTCTTC